This T cell receptor beta chain was documented in a study of cytomegalovirus exposure and HLA in healthy donors. Points from the study as a whole: Researchers reported from a later analysis that most CMV-associated TCR beta chains appeared HLA-restricted.

The CDR3 has 13 residues. V was trimmed by 0 bases and J by 10 bases, leaving 10 bases between them. Germline V gene sequence: CDR1 SEHNR, CDR2 FQNEAQ (reference sequence). As concerns this clone: Antigen specificity is unknown.

The PCR was carried out with 60 Vbeta primers and 13 Jbeta primers. The table came from immunoSEQ multiplex PCR; TCRdb's copy has only in-frame clones and leaves some out. The sample shows some 120,000 clones, approximately 81% of them seen only once. Sequencing was done on a sample of PBMCs. The gene calls are TRBV7-9 and TRBJ2-1, with TRBD2 as a possible D gene (5 bases). The source is a woman aged 18 to 35 in good health and CMV-seropositive. Here the CDR3 DNA reads TGTGCCAGCAGCTTAGCCATACTAGGGGAGCAGTTCTTC. Translating gives CASSLAILGEQFF.